This TCR beta chain was observed in a study of Ad26.COV2.S vaccination and SARS-CoV-2 variants. Broader study findings: Breadth, reportedly substantial, characterized the spike-specific CD8+ and CD4+ T cell responses after vaccination.

Only in-frame clones appear in the TCRdb table, and some are missing; sequencing was by immunoSEQ multiplex PCR. The repertoire holds nearly 95,000 clones, with 82% as singletons. As to this clone: Antigen: not known. Other DNA sequences within the sample encode an identical CDR3.

CDR3 length equals 15 residues. V gave up 0 bases and J gave up 4 bases, with 11 bases separating them. CDR1 and CDR2 (germline): SGHDT, YYEEEE. The rearrangement uses TRBV5-6 and TRBJ2-1, with D perhaps TRBD2 (6 bases). The receptor comes from a human donor who had recovered from COVID-19. The source material was peripheral blood, sampled after recovery from COVID-19. CDR3 in DNA: TGTGCCAGCAGCTTGGCTGCGGGGAGTTACAATGAGCAGTTCTTC. It yields the protein CASSLAAGSYNEQFF.